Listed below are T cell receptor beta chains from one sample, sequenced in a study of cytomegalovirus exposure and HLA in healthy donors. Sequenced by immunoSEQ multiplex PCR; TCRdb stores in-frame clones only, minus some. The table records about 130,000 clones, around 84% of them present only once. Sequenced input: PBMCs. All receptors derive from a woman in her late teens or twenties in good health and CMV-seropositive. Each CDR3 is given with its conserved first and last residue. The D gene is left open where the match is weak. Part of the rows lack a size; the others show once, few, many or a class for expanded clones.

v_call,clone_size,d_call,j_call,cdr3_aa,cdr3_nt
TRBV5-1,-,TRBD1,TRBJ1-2,CASSWAGTGNYGYTF,TGCGCCAGCAGCTGGGCCGGGACAGGGAACTATGGCTACACCTTC
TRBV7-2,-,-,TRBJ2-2,CASSLPGGQYRELFF,TGTGCCAGCAGCCTCCCCGGGGGGCAGTACCGGGAGCTGTTTTTT
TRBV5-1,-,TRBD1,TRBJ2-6,CASSFPRDRGPSGANVLTF,TGCGCCAGCAGCTTCCCCCGGGACAGGGGGCCCTCTGGGGCCAACGTCCTGACTTTC
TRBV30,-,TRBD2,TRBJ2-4,CAWSVPGGPKNIQYF,TGTGCCTGGAGTGTACCGGGGGGACCCAAAAACATTCAGTACTTC
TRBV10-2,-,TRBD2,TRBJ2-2,CASRIAGAGTGELFF,TGCGCCAGCCGTATAGCGGGGGCGGGAACCGGGGAGCTGTTTTTT
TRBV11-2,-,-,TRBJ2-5,CASSSRTSTTQETQYF,TGTGCCAGCAGCTCTCGGACAAGTACGACCCAAGAGACCCAGTACTTC
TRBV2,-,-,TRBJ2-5,CASSGGIGETQYF,TGTGCCAGCAGTGGAGGTATCGGGGAGACCCAGTACTTC
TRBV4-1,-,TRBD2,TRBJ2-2,CASSQGLAGGFFRELFF,TGCGCCAGCAGCCAGGGACTAGCGGGGGGGTTCTTCCGGGAGCTGTTTTTT
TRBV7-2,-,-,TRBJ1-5,CASSPGHLGGNQPQHF,TGTGCCAGCAGCCCGGGACACCTCGGGGGCAATCAGCCCCAGCATTTT
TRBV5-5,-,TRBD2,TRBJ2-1,CASSPMSGGAKFF,TGTGCCAGCAGCCCTATGAGCGGGGGGGCCAAGTTCTTC
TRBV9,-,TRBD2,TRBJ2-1,CASSWAGGSSYNEQFF,TGTGCCAGCAGTTGGGCGGGGGGAAGCTCCTACAATGAGCAGTTCTTC
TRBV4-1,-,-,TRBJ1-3,CASSQGTQVGRGNTIYF,TGCGCCAGCAGCCAAGGGACCCAAGTGGGGAGGGGAAACACCATATATTTT
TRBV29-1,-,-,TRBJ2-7,CSVAESYEQYF,TGCAGCGTCGCCGAATCCTACGAGCAGTACTTC
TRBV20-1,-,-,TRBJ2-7,CSARQEQYF,TGCAGTGCTAGGCAGGAGCAGTACTTC
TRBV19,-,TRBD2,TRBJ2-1,CASSSFGTSVDNEQFF,TGTGCCAGTAGTAGTTTCGGGACTAGTGTGGACAATGAGCAGTTCTTC
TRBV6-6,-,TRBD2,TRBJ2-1,CASSLEGGGPSNEQFF,TGTGCCAGCAGTCTGGAAGGCGGGGGGCCCTCCAATGAGCAGTTCTTC
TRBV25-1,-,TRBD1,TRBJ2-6,CASSETGGVNSGANVLTF,TGTGCCAGCAGTGAGACAGGGGGCGTCAACTCTGGGGCCAACGTCCTGACTTTC
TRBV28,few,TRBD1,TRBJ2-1,CASNSPWGTGYNEQFF,TGTGCCAGCAATTCCCCGTGGGGGACAGGGTACAATGAGCAGTTCTTC
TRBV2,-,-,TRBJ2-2,CASSRGALNTGELFF,TGTGCCAGCAGTCGGGGGGCTCTGAACACCGGGGAGCTGTTTTTT
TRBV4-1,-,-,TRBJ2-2,CASSLTIRQPTGELFF,TGCGCCAGCAGTTTGACCATCAGGCAGCCCACCGGGGAGCTGTTTTTT
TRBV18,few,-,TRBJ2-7,CASSPGTEQYF,TGTGCCAGCTCACCAGGGACTGAGCAGTACTTC
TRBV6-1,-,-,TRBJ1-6,CASSERSAVFSYNSPLHF,TGTGCCAGCAGTGAAAGATCTGCGGTTTTCTCCTATAATTCACCCCTCCACTTT
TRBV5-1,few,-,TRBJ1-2,CASSLDQGWGGYTF,TGCGCCAGCAGCTTGGATCAGGGGTGGGGTGGCTACACCTTC
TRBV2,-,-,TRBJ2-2,CASRPSSANTGELFF,TGTGCCAGCAGACCATCTAGCGCGAACACCGGGGAGCTGTTTTTT
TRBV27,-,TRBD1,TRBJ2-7,CASSLSKQGYEQYF,TGTGCCAGCAGTTTATCCAAACAGGGGTACGAGCAGTACTTC
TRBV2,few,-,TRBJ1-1,CASRTTGEAFF,TGTGCCAGCAGAACGACGGGGGAAGCTTTCTTT
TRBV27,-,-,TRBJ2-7,CASSPQGQVYEQYF,TGTGCCAGCAGTCCGCAGGGGCAGGTCTACGAGCAGTACTTC
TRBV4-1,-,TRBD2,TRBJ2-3,CASSYLAGMTDTQYF,TGCGCCAGCAGCTACCTAGCGGGGATGACAGATACGCAGTATTTT
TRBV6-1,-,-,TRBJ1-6,CASSVQTGRRDSPLHF,TGTGCCAGCAGTGTACAGACAGGACGCCGGGATTCACCCCTCCACTTT
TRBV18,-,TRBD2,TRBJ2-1,CASSKGLAGERDEQFF,TGTGCCAGCTCAAAGGGACTAGCGGGGGAACGGGATGAGCAGTTCTTC
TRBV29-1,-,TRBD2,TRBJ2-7,CSAEGLAGEQYF,TGCAGCGCAGAAGGACTAGCGGGCGAGCAGTACTTC
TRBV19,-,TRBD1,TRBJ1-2,CASSKTGGEINGYTF,TGTGCCAGTAGTAAAACAGGGGGCGAAATTAATGGCTACACCTTC
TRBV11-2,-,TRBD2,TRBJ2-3,CASSLIPGGRIGTQYF,TGTGCCAGCAGCTTAATCCCGGGGGGTCGTATAGGTACGCAGTATTTT
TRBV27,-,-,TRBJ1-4,CASSPTQGAWNEKLFF,TGTGCCAGCAGTCCCACCCAGGGCGCTTGGAATGAAAAACTGTTTTTT
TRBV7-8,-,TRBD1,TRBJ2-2,CASGSPGQGATGELFF,TGTGCCAGCGGATCTCCGGGACAGGGGGCAACCGGGGAGCTGTTTTTT
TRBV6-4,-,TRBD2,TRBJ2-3,CAANNGGATDTQYF,TGTGCCGCAAACAACGGGGGGGCCACAGATACGCAGTATTTT
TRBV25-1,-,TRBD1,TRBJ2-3,CASSIRRDRGQVADTQYF,TGTGCCAGCAGTATTCGCAGGGACAGGGGGCAGGTGGCAGATACGCAGTATTTT